This T cell receptor (beta chain) was retrieved from a study of Graves' ophthalmopathy and Graves' hyperthyroidism. This clonotype was detected many times. Its antigen is as yet unknown. Amplification from RNA transcripts yielded the TCR beta CDR3 regions. First-round RT-PCR employed HTBI primers, with a second-round multiplex PCR after it. TCRdb redid the calling of the multiplex PCR reads with MiXCR, one entry per CDR3 protein. Here the sample spans 300,000 to 400,000 distinct CDR3 sequences, about a sixth being singletons. Regarding the study as a whole: Blood also held most thyroid clonotypes expanded above 0.001 frequency. The model achieved roughly 66% sensitivity and 72.22% specificity for ophthalmopathy progression.

Germline V lookup: CDR1 SNHLY, CDR2 FYNNEI. Trimming removed 8 bases from V and 3 bases from J, with 11 bases in between. This CDR3 comprises 12 residues. The material sequenced was peripheral blood. The clonotype comes from an adult man with Graves' ophthalmopathy. This chain links TRBV2 with TRBJ2-7; D gene ambiguous. The CDR3 DNA is TGTGCCAGCGCCCAAGACGACTACGAGCAGTACTTC. Translating gives CASAQDDYEQYF.